The rows below give T cell receptor beta chains drawn from one sample of a study of neoadjuvant anti-PD-1 for oral cavity cancer. The repertoire was sequenced with immunoSEQ multiplex PCR; TCRdb's copy has only in-frame clones and lacks some. The repertoire holds about 68,000 clones, with roughly 84% as singletons. Sequenced here: PBMCs, sampled after nivolumab (anti-PD-1) treatment. The source is a person between 40 and 85 years old with oral cavity squamous cell carcinoma. The CDR3 runs from the conserved cysteine through the conserved F or W. D genes are given only for firm matches. The size field is filled for only some rows; it gives once, few, many or a size class.

abundance,v_gene,len,d_gene,j_gene,CDR3aa,CDR3nt
once,TRBV6-1,15,TRBD1,TRBJ1-5,CASRAEGAGNQPQHF,TGTGCCAGCAGAGCAGAGGGGGCTGGCAATCAGCCCCAGCATTTT
-,TRBV27,14,TRBD1,TRBJ2-7,CAGSWDRYTYEQYF,TGTGCAGGTTCTTGGGACAGATATACCTACGAGCAGTACTTC
-,TRBV19,18,TRBD2,TRBJ2-6,CASSIELAVNSGANVLTF,TGTGCCAGTAGTATAGAACTAGCGGTTAACTCTGGGGCCAACGTCCTGACTTTC
-,TRBV2,13,-,TRBJ1-5,CASKETVNQPQHF,TGTGCCAGCAAGGAGACAGTGAATCAGCCCCAGCATTTT
-,TRBV6-6,14,-,TRBJ2-7,CASNQGFGSYEQYF,TGTGCCAGCAACCAGGGGTTCGGATCCTACGAGCAGTACTTC
-,TRBV5-1,15,TRBD2,TRBJ2-1,CASSTGTSGYNEQFF,TGCGCCAGCTCAACCGGGACTAGCGGATACAATGAGCAGTTCTTC
-,TRBV6-1,15,-,TRBJ2-7,CASSEETAVTYEQYF,TGTGCCAGCAGTGAAGAAACAGCAGTTACCTACGAGCAGTACTTC
-,TRBV7-8,15,-,TRBJ1-1,CASRKDTTIYTEAFF,TGTGCCAGCAGGAAGGACACCACTATCTACACTGAAGCTTTCTTT
once,TRBV11-2,15,TRBD2,TRBJ2-5,CASSFLRGGRETQYF,TGTGCCAGCAGCTTCCTCCGGGGGGGAAGGGAGACCCAGTACTTC
-,TRBV6-5,16,-,TRBJ2-7,CASSYRHRIPSYEQYF,TGTGCCAGCAGTTACCGTCACAGGATCCCCTCCTACGAGCAGTACTTC
-,TRBV18,15,TRBD1,TRBJ1-5,CASSPSGQGNQPQHF,TGTGCCAGCTCACCGTCCGGACAGGGGAATCAGCCCCAGCATTTT
-,TRBV28,12,-,TRBJ1-2,CASSARATDYTF,TGTGCCAGCAGTGCCCGGGCTACGGACTACACCTTC
-,TRBV30,14,-,TRBJ2-5,CAWSSGQGGETQYF,TGTGCCTGGAGTAGCGGACAGGGAGGGGAGACCCAGTACTTC